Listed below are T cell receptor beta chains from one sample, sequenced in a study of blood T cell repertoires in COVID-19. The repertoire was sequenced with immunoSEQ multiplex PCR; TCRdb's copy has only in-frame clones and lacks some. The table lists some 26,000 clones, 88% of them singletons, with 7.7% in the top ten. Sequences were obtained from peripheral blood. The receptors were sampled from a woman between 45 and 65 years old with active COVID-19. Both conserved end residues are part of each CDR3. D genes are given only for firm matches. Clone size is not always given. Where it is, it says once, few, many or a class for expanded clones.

CDR3nt: TGTGCCAGCAGCTTAGTGGACAGCTCTGGAAACACCATATATTTT
CDR3aa: CASSLVDSSGNTIYF
v_gene: TRBV7-2
d_gene: .
abundance: .
j_gene: TRBJ1-3

CDR3nt: TGTGCCAGCAGTTACCAATCCACAGGGAATGGCTACACCTTC
CDR3aa: CASSYQSTGNGYTF
v_gene: TRBV6-5
d_gene: .
abundance: .
j_gene: TRBJ1-2

CDR3nt: TGTGCCAGCGCACGGGACTCTGGAAACACCATATATTTT
CDR3aa: CASARDSGNTIYF
v_gene: TRBV2
d_gene: .
abundance: .
j_gene: TRBJ1-3

CDR3nt: TGTGCCAGCAGCGCTTGGAGTACCCCCTACAATGAGCAGTTCTTC
CDR3aa: CASSAWSTPYNEQFF
v_gene: TRBV28
d_gene: .
abundance: .
j_gene: TRBJ2-1

CDR3nt: TGTGCCAGCAGTGACGTGGCAAAAAACAGGGTCGATTCACCCCTCCACTTT
CDR3aa: CASSDVAKNRVDSPLHF
v_gene: TRBV6-4
d_gene: .
abundance: .
j_gene: TRBJ1-6

CDR3nt: TGTGCCAGCAGTTATCGGCTAGGGAGCTCCTACAATGAGCAGTTCTTC
CDR3aa: CASSYRLGSSYNEQFF
v_gene: TRBV6-2/TRBV6-3
d_gene: .
abundance: .
j_gene: TRBJ2-1

CDR3nt: TGTGCCAGCAGTGAAGGGGGGCCATTTGCTCAGTATTTT
CDR3aa: CASSEGGPFAQYF
v_gene: TRBV2
d_gene: .
abundance: .
j_gene: TRBJ2-3

CDR3nt: TGTGCCAGCAGTTTTAGGGGGAATTCACCCCTCCACTTT
CDR3aa: CASSFRGNSPLHF
v_gene: TRBV27
d_gene: .
abundance: .
j_gene: TRBJ1-6

CDR3nt: TGTGCCAGCAGTTACTCGCTACATGAGCAGTTCTTC
CDR3aa: CASSYSLHEQFF
v_gene: TRBV6-6
d_gene: .
abundance: medium-sized
j_gene: TRBJ2-1

CDR3nt: TGCGCCAGCAGCCAAGATGTCAGATCCTACGAGCAGTACTTC
CDR3aa: CASSQDVRSYEQYF
v_gene: TRBV4-1
d_gene: .
abundance: .
j_gene: TRBJ2-7

CDR3nt: TGTGCCAGTAGTATGCTCGCAGGGTCTAACCACGAGCAGTACTTC
CDR3aa: CASSMLAGSNHEQYF
v_gene: TRBV19
d_gene: .
abundance: .
j_gene: TRBJ2-7

CDR3nt: TGCGCCAGCAGCCGGACTAGCGGGAGTGCAGATACGCAGTATTTT
CDR3aa: CASSRTSGSADTQYF
v_gene: TRBV4-1
d_gene: TRBD2
abundance: .
j_gene: TRBJ2-3

CDR3nt: TGTGCCAGCAGCCCCAACTCGTACTCCTACGAGCAGTACTTC
CDR3aa: CASSPNSYSYEQYF
v_gene: TRBV5-5
d_gene: .
abundance: .
j_gene: TRBJ2-7

CDR3nt: TGTGCCAGCAGCGTAGATCAGGGGGCGAAGGAGACCCAGTACTTC
CDR3aa: CASSVDQGAKETQYF
v_gene: TRBV9
d_gene: TRBD1
abundance: .
j_gene: TRBJ2-5

CDR3nt: TGTGCCACCAGTGACGCGACAGGGGTCTACAATGAGCAGTTCTTC
CDR3aa: CATSDATGVYNEQFF
v_gene: TRBV24-1
d_gene: TRBD1
abundance: .
j_gene: TRBJ2-1

CDR3nt: TGTGCCAGCAGTCCCGGGACAGGGGGCGCTCGGGGCAATCAGCCCCAGCATTTT
CDR3aa: CASSPGTGGARGNQPQHF
v_gene: TRBV2
d_gene: TRBD1
abundance: few
j_gene: TRBJ1-5

CDR3nt: TGCGCCAGCAGCTGGGGGCAGGGGAACACTGAAGCTTTCTTT
CDR3aa: CASSWGQGNTEAFF
v_gene: TRBV5-1
d_gene: .
abundance: .
j_gene: TRBJ1-1

CDR3nt: TGTGCCAGCAGCTTAGCCAGCGGGGCCTACAATGAGCAGTTCTTC
CDR3aa: CASSLASGAYNEQFF
v_gene: TRBV7-9
d_gene: TRBD2
abundance: .
j_gene: TRBJ2-1

CDR3nt: TGTGCCTGGAGTGTAGGTGGGACAGCAAAAGCTTTCTTT
CDR3aa: CAWSVGGTAKAFF
v_gene: TRBV30
d_gene: TRBD1
abundance: once
j_gene: TRBJ1-1

CDR3nt: TGCGCCAGCAGCCAAGTAACCATGGGTAGGGGATACGAGCAGTACTTC
CDR3aa: CASSQVTMGRGYEQYF
v_gene: TRBV4-1
d_gene: .
abundance: few
j_gene: TRBJ2-7

CDR3nt: TGTGCCAGCAGTTTGAAGGGAGTACCCCAGCATTTT
CDR3aa: CASSLKGVPQHF
v_gene: TRBV28
d_gene: .
abundance: .
j_gene: TRBJ1-5

CDR3nt: TGTGCCAGCAGGAGGGGGCCGATCTCTGGAAACACCATATATTTT
CDR3aa: CASRRGPISGNTIYF
v_gene: TRBV6-5
d_gene: TRBD1
abundance: .
j_gene: TRBJ1-3

CDR3nt: TGTGCCAGCAGCCCCCGGACAGGGAGAAATTCACCCCTCCACTTT
CDR3aa: CASSPRTGRNSPLHF
v_gene: TRBV7-6
d_gene: TRBD1
abundance: .
j_gene: TRBJ1-6

CDR3nt: TGCGCCAGCAGCTTCACCCCTCAGGGGGCCGGTGGCTACACCTTC
CDR3aa: CASSFTPQGAGGYTF
v_gene: TRBV5-1
d_gene: TRBD1
abundance: .
j_gene: TRBJ1-2

CDR3nt: TGTGCCAGCAGCGTAGGGGTACAGGGGAATGGAAACACCATATATTTT
CDR3aa: CASSVGVQGNGNTIYF
v_gene: TRBV9
d_gene: TRBD1
abundance: .
j_gene: TRBJ1-3

CDR3nt: TGTGCCTGGAGTGATCCCCCGAGACTAGCGGCAACCTACGAGCAGTACTTC
CDR3aa: CAWSDPPRLAATYEQYF
v_gene: TRBV30
d_gene: TRBD2
abundance: .
j_gene: TRBJ2-7

CDR3nt: TGTGCCAGCAGCTTATATGGGATGACGGGGTTGGAGACCCAGTACTTC
CDR3aa: CASSLYGMTGLETQYF
v_gene: TRBV7-6
d_gene: .
abundance: .
j_gene: TRBJ2-5

CDR3nt: TGTGCCAGCAGCCAAGAGTCACTAGCTTTCGATACGCAGTATTTT
CDR3aa: CASSQESLAFDTQYF
v_gene: TRBV4-2
d_gene: .
abundance: once
j_gene: TRBJ2-3

CDR3nt: TGTGCCAGTAAAGCACAGGGGGAACAATTCTATGGCTACACCTTC
CDR3aa: CASKAQGEQFYGYTF
v_gene: TRBV28
d_gene: TRBD1
abundance: .
j_gene: TRBJ1-2

CDR3nt: TGTGCCAGCAGCGGGACAGTTAGCTACGAGCAGTACTTC
CDR3aa: CASSGTVSYEQYF
v_gene: TRBV6-5
d_gene: TRBD1
abundance: .
j_gene: TRBJ2-7

CDR3nt: TGTGCCACCAGTCCAGTGGGGGACAGGGGGTCACCCCTCCACTTT
CDR3aa: CATSPVGDRGSPLHF
v_gene: TRBV15
d_gene: TRBD1
abundance: .
j_gene: TRBJ1-6

CDR3nt: TGTGCCTGGAGTGAAGGAGGGGGCCCTTGGAATGAGCAGTTCTTC
CDR3aa: CAWSEGGGPWNEQFF
v_gene: TRBV30
d_gene: .
abundance: .
j_gene: TRBJ2-1

CDR3nt: TGTGCCAGTAGGAGACAGGGGAGGGATGGCTACACCTTC
CDR3aa: CASRRQGRDGYTF
v_gene: TRBV19
d_gene: TRBD1
abundance: .
j_gene: TRBJ1-2

CDR3nt: TGTGCCAGCAGTTTATCGCGACACCCACAAGAGACCCAGTACTTC
CDR3aa: CASSLSRHPQETQYF
v_gene: TRBV27
d_gene: .
abundance: once
j_gene: TRBJ2-5

CDR3nt: TGTGCCATCAAAGGGGCCGGGTACAATGAGCAGTTCTTC
CDR3aa: CAIKGAGYNEQFF
v_gene: TRBV10-3
d_gene: .
abundance: .
j_gene: TRBJ2-1

CDR3nt: TGTGCCAGCAGCCAAGGTTCCAGGGGCGGCTCAGCTTTCTTT
CDR3aa: CASSQGSRGGSAFF
v_gene: TRBV3-1/TRBV3-2
d_gene: .
abundance: .
j_gene: TRBJ1-1

CDR3nt: TGTGCCAGTGCGCCGGGACAGGGCTTAGCCTACGAGCAGTACTTC
CDR3aa: CASAPGQGLAYEQYF
v_gene: TRBV19
d_gene: TRBD1
abundance: once
j_gene: TRBJ2-7

CDR3nt: TGTGCCAGCTCACAAGGGACTTACGAGCAGTACTTC
CDR3aa: CASSQGTYEQYF
v_gene: TRBV18
d_gene: .
abundance: .
j_gene: TRBJ2-7

CDR3nt: TGCGCCAGCAACCTAGCGGGAGGGCCGGAAAATGAGCAGTTCTTC
CDR3aa: CASNLAGGPENEQFF
v_gene: TRBV5-1
d_gene: TRBD2
abundance: .
j_gene: TRBJ2-1

CDR3nt: TGCGCCAGCAGTCCCACTAGCGCAAGCTCCTACGAGCAGTACTTC
CDR3aa: CASSPTSASSYEQYF
v_gene: TRBV4-1
d_gene: TRBD2
abundance: .
j_gene: TRBJ2-7

CDR3nt: TGTGCCAGCAGTTTAGCGGGGAATAGCAATCAGCCCCAGCATTTT
CDR3aa: CASSLAGNSNQPQHF
v_gene: TRBV28
d_gene: .
abundance: .
j_gene: TRBJ1-5